The 9 T cell receptor beta chains below come from one sample, sequenced in a study of cytomegalovirus exposure and HLA in healthy donors. PCR employed 60 Vbeta and 13 Jbeta primers. The repertoire was sequenced with immunoSEQ multiplex PCR; TCRdb's copy has only in-frame clones and lacks some. The sample yields about 180,000 clones, 82% seen once. Sequenced: PBMCs. These TCRs come from a man aged 35-49 years in good health and CMV-seronegative.

This clone was seen once. This sample also contains other DNA sequences that code for the same CDR3. The gene calls are TRBV4-2 and TRBJ2-7; D gene ambiguous. Germline lookup yields CDR1 LGHNA and CDR2 YNFKEQ. V was pared by 0 bases and J by 1 base, with 7 bases between. The CDR3 has 14 amino acids. The CDR3 region is CASSQDLRSYEQYF. DNA of the CDR3: TGTGCCAGCAGCCAAGACCTGCGGTCCTACGAGCAGTACTTC.

The chain joins TRBV5-1 to TRBJ2-1, with 11 bases that match TRBD2. The CDR3 is made up of 16 amino acids. V shed 6 bases, J shed 5 bases, and the junction held 10 bases outside the gene matches. Per germline, CDR1 SGHRS and CDR2 YFSETQ. The CDR3, as DNA: TGCGCCAGCACCCAACTTAGCGGGGGGGGAAACAATGAGCAGTTCTTC. Translated: CASTQLSGGGNNEQFF.

The chain employs TRBV28 and TRBJ2-1; 7 bases agree with TRBD1. Looked up from germline, CDR1 is MDHEN and CDR2 is SYDVKM. V lost 8 bases, J lost 3 bases, and 7 bases stayed unmatched. CDR3 length equals 14 residues. The CDR3 DNA reads as TGTGCCAGCGTCGCAGGGGGTTTCTACAATGAGCAGTTCTTC. Translating gives CASVAGGFYNEQFF.

The chain has TRBV28 and TRBJ1-2; no clear D. Germline CDR1 is MDHEN and CDR2 is SYDVKM. This CDR3 has 11 amino acids. V lost 7 bases and J 6 bases, leaving 9 bases between the germline ends. The chain's CDR3 is CASTDLDGYTF. The CDR3 DNA is TGTGCCAGCACAGACTTGGATGGCTACACCTTC.

The chain combines TRBV7-8 with TRBJ1-5; 8 bases map to TRBD1. The length of the CDR3 is 15 residues. V lost 3 bases to trimming and J lost 9 bases; unmatched junction nucleotides: 10. The V gene's germline CDR1 is SGHVS and CDR2 FQNEAQ. The CDR3 loop reads CASSLDRARDPPQHF. CDR3 in DNA: TGTGCCAGCAGCTTGGACAGGGCCCGTGATCCGCCCCAGCATTTT.

This clone was counted only a few times. This chain uses TRBV2 with TRBJ1-2; D is possibly TRBD1 (5 bases). The CDR3 runs to 14 residues. Germline-derived CDR1 and CDR2 are SNHLY and FYNNEI. The V end was cut by 6 bases, the J end by 4 bases, with 15 bases between. The CDR3, as DNA: TGTGCCAGCAGCGCATCAGGGTCCGTCTATGGCTACACCTTC. As protein: CASSASGSVYGYTF.

J is TRBJ1-2 and V is TRBV12-5; TRBD1 might be the D (5 bases). V dropped 0 bases and J dropped 5 bases, with 16 bases sitting between them. CDR1 is LGHNT, CDR2 FRNRAP, per germline. The CDR3 consists of 16 residues. DNA for the CDR3: TGTGCTAGTGGTTTGGTACCGGGAGGGGACGGTTATGGCTACACCTTC. Its translation is CASGLVPGGDGYGYTF.

This chain links TRBV10-3 with TRBJ1-6; no clear D. Trimming stripped 2 bases from V and 9 bases from J, with 8 bases between. Per germline, CDR1 ENHRY and CDR2 SYGVKD. The CDR3 is 13 amino acids. The CDR3: CAISEGMSSPLHF. The CDR3 region has the DNA TGTGCCATCAGTGAGGGTATGAGTTCACCCCTCCACTTT.

The chain couples TRBV4-2 to TRBJ1-1, with D maybe TRBD1 (6 bases). The CDR3 is 17 amino acids. V dropped 0 bases and J dropped 0 bases, with 14 bases sitting between them. Per the germline V gene, CDR1 is LGHNA and CDR2 is YNFKEQ. The CDR3 nucleotides are TGTGCCAGCAGCCAAGAGGACAGCTGGGTCTTGAACACTGAAGCTTTCTTT. Residues: CASSQEDSWVLNTEAFF.